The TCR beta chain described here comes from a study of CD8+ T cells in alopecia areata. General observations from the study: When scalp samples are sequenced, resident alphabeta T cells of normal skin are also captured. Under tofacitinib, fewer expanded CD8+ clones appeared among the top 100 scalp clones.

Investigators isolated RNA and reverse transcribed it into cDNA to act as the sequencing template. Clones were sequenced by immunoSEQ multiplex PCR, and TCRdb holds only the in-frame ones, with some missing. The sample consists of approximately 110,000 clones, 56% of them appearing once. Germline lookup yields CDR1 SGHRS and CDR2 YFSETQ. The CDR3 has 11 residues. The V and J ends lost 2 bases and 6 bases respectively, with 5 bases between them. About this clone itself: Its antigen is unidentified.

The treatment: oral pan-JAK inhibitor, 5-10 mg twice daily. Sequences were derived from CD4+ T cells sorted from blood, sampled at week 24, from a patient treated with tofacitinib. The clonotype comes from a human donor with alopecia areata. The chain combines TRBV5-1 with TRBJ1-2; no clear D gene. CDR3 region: CASSFLDGYTF. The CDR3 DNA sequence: TGCGCCAGCAGCTTCCTTGATGGCTACACCTTC.